This T cell receptor (beta chain) was identified in a study of beta chain features in type 1 diabetes. General study results and limits: Significant though moderate, a shortening of TCRB CDR3s appeared in all four CD4+ subsets of Type 1 diabetes patients. Type 1 diabetes patients had VDJ junctions that carried fewer insertions and more deletions.

Points on this clone: What it binds is unknown.

The junction had 10 bases not matched to a gene; V was cut back by 10 bases and J by 7 bases. The CDR3 runs 14 residues. CDR1 ENHRY and CDR2 SYGVKD come from the germline V gene. Of the isolated RNA, all was reverse transcribed, and so the sequenced material was expressed TCRB transcripts. Sequenced naive, central memory and regulatory T cell samples produced an average of roughly 3.5 million reads. Some clones are missing from TCRdb's copy, which holds only in-frame ones; the method was immunoSEQ multiplex PCR. This sample has about 650,000 clones; about an eighth occur once, and the top ten carry around 0.12%.

Sequencing was carried out using naive CD4+ T cells from blood. The chain couples TRBV10-3 to TRBJ1-6; 7 bases fit TRBD1. This TCR derives from a man aged 25-40 years with type 1 diabetes. The CDR3 DNA is TGTGCCACGCAATTCCCAGGGGGGAATTCACCCCTCCACTTT. Its protein product is CATQFPGGNSPLHF.